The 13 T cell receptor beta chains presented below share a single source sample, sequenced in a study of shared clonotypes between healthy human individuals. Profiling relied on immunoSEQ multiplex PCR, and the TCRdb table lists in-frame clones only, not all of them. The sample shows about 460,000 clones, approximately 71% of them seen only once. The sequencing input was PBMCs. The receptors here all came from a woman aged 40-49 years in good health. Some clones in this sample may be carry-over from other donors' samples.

The CDR3 DNA sequence: TGTGCCAGCAGCTTAGTTGGGCCCCGCGGGACCCAGTACTTC. Its protein product is CASSLVGPRGTQYF. V is TRBV7-2 and J is TRBJ2-5; D unclear. Trimming removed 1 base at V and 7 bases at J, with 13 bases between. Germline-derived CDR1 and CDR2 are SGHTA and FQGNSA. CDR3 size: 14 residues. Based on the CDR3 plus reference TRBV7-2 and TRBJ2-5, the full variable domain is GAGVSQSPSNKVTEKGKDVELRCDPISGHTALYWYRQSLGQGLEFLIYFQGNSAPDKSGLPSDRFSAERTGGSVSTLTIQRTQQEDSAVYLCASSLVGPRGTQYFGPGTRLLVL.

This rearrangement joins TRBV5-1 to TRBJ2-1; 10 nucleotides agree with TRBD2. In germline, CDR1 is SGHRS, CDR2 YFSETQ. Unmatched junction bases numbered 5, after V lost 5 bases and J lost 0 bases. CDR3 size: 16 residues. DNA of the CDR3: TGCGCCAGCAGGAGACTAGCGGGTGCCTCCTACAATGAGCAGTTCTTC. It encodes CASRRLAGASYNEQFF.

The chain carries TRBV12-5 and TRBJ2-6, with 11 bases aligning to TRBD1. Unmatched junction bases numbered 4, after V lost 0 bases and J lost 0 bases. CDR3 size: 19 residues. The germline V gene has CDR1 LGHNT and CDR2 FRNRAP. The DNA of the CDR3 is TGTGCTAGTGGTTTGGTCCCGGGACAGGGGGGCTCTGGGGCCAACGTCCTGACTTTC. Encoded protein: CASGLVPGQGGSGANVLTF.

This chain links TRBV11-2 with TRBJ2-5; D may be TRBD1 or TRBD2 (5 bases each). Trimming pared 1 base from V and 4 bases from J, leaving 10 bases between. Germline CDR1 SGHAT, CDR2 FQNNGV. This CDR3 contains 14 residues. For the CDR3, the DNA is TGTGCCAGCAGCTTAGCCCCGGGACCAGAGACCCAGTACTTC. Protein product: CASSLAPGPETQYF. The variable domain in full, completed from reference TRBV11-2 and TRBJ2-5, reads EAGVAQSPRYKIIEKRQSVAFWCNPISGHATLYWYQQILGQGPKLLIQFQNNGVVDDSQLPKDRFSAERLKGVDSTLKIQPAKLEDSAVYLCASSLAPGPETQYFGPGTRLLVL.

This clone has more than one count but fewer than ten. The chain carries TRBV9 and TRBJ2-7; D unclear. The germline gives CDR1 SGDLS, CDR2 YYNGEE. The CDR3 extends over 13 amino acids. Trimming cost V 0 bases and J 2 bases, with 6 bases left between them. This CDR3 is CASSVGLAYEQYF. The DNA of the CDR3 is TGTGCCAGCAGCGTAGGGCTAGCCTACGAGCAGTACTTC.

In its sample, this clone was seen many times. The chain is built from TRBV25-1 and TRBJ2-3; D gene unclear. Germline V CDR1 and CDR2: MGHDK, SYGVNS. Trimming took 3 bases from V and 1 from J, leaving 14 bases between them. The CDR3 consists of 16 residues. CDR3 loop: CASSEPLLVGTDTQYF. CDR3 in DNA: TGTGCCAGCAGTGAGCCTCTGTTGGTTGGCACAGATACGCAGTATTTT.

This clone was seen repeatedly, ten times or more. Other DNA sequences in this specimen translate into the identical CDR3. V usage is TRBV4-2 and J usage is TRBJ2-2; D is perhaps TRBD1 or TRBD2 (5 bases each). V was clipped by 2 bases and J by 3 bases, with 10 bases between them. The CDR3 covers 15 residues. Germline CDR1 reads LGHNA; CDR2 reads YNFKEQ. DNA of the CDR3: TGTGCCAGCAGCCAATCGACAGCGGACACCGGGGAGCTGTTTTTT. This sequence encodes CASSQSTADTGELFF.

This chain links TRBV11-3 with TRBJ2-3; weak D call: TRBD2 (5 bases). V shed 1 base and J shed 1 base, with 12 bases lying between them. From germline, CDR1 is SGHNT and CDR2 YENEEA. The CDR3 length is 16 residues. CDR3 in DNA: TGTGCCAGCAGCTTAGGTAGGGAGAGAGGCACAGATACGCAGTATTTT. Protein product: CASSLGRERGTDTQYF. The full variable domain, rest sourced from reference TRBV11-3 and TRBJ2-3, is EAGVVQSPRYKIIEKKQPVAFWCNPISGHNTLYWYLQNLGQGPELLIRYENEEAVDDSQLPKDRFSAERLKGVDSTLKIQPAELGDSAVYLCASSLGRERGTDTQYFGPGTRLTVL.

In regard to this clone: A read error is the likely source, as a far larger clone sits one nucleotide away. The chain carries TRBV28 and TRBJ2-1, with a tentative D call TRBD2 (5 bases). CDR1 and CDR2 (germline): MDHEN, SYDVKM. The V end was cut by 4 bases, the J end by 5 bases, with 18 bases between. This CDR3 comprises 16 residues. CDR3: CASSYPHGGSHNEQFF. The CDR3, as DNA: TGTGCCAGCAGTTACCCTCACGGAGGTTCCCACAATGAGCAGTTCTTC.

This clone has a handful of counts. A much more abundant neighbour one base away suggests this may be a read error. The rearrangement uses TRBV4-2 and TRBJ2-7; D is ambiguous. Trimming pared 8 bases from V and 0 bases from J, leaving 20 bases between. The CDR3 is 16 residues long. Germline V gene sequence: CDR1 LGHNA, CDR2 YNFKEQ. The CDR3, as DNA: TGTGCCAGCGGCCTCAGTTTCCCCGGACCCTCCTACGAGCAGTACTTC. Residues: CASGLSFPGPSYEQYF.

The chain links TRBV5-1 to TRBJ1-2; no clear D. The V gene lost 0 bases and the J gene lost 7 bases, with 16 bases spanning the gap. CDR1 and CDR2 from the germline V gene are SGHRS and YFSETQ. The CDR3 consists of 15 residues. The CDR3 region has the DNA TGCGCCAGCAGCTTGGATAGCGGCAGAATCTCTGGCTACACCTTC. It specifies CASSLDSGRISGYTF.

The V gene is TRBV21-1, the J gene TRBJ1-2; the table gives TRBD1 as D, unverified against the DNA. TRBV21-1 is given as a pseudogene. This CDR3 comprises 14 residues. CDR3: CASSNGDRVYGYTF. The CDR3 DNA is TGTGCCAGCAGCAATGGGGACAGGGTATATGGCTACACCTTC.

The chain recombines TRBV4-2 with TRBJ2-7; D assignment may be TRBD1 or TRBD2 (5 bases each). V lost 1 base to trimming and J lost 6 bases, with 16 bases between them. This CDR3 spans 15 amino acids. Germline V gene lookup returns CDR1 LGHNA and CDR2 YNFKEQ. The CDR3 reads CASSQGPGSQGEQYF. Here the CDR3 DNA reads TGTGCCAGCAGCCAAGGGCCAGGGAGTCAAGGCGAGCAGTACTTC.